The present T cell receptor beta chain was sequenced within a study of cytomegalovirus exposure and HLA in healthy donors. Study-level background: HLA-typed donors were the source of approximately 86 million unique TCRs held in an early data release.

The CDR3 length is 13 residues. Trimming took 6 bases from V and 6 from J, leaving 15 bases between them. The germline V gene has CDR1 SQVTM and CDR2 ANQGSEA. A remark on this clone: Its antigen is unknown.

Researchers ran the PCR with 60 Vbeta and 13 Jbeta primers. The table came from immunoSEQ multiplex PCR; TCRdb's copy has only in-frame clones and leaves some out. The data contain some 160,000 clones, approximately 78% of them seen just once; the ten biggest clones take up roughly 8%. Study-wide findings and caveats: It was reported that TCR beta sequences correctly inferred the HLA-A and HLA-B alleles for most subjects.

V and J are TRBV29-1 and TRBJ2-1; tentatively, D is TRBD2 (5 bases). Sequencing was done on a sample of PBMCs. This receptor was obtained from a male donor in good health and CMV-seropositive. The chain's CDR3 is CSVGMVRGNEQFF. The CDR3 bases are TGCAGCGTGGGGATGGTTCGGGGCAATGAGCAGTTCTTC.